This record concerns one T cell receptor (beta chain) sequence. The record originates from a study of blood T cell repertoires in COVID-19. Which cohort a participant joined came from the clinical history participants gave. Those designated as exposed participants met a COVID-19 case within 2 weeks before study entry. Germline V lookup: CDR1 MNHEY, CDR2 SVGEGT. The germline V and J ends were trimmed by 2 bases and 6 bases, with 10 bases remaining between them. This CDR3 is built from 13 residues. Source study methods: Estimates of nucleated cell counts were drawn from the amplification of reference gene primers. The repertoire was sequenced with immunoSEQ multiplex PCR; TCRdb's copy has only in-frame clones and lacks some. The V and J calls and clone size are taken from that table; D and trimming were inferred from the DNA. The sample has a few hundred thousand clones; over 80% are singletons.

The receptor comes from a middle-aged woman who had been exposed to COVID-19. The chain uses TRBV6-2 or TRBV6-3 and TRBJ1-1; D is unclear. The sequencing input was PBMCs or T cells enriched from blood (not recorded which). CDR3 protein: CASSYTGLSEAFF. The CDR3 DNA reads TGTGCCAGCAGTTACACGGGGTTATCTGAAGCTTTCTTT.